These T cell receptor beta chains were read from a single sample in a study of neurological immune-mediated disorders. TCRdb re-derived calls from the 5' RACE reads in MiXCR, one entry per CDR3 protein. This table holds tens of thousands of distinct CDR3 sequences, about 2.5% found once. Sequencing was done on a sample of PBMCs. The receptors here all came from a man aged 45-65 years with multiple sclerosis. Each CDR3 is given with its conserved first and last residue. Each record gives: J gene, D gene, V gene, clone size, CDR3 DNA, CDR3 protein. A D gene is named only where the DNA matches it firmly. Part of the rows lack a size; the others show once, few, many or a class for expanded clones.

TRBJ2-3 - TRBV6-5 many TGTGCCAGCAGGGCCACAGCTTACACAGATACGCAGTATTTT CASRATAYTDTQYF
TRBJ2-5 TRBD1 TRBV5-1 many TGCGCCAGCAGCACGCTCACAGGGGAAGAGACCCAGTACTTC CASSTLTGEETQYF
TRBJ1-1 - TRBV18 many TGTGCCAGCTCACCGCCCTCTTCAGGAAGGAACACTGAAGCTTTCTTT CASSPPSSGRNTEAFF
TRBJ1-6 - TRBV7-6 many TGTGCCAGCCAAGACACCTTGAGCTCCTATAATTCACCCCTCCACTTT CASQDTLSSYNSPLHF
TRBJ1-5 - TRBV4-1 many TGCGCCAGCAGCCAAACCGCAGGGGTGGGTCAGCCCCAGCATTTT CASSQTAGVGQPQHF
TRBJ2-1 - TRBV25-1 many TGTGCCAGCAGTCTACCCCCAGGGTCTTCCAATGAGCAGTTCTTC CASSLPPGSSNEQFF
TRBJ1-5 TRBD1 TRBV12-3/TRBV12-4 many TGTGCCAGCAGTCAGGGGGCGAATCAGCCCCAGCATTTT CASSQGANQPQHF
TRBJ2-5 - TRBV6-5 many TGTGCCAGCAGCCAAAGGGAAGAGACCCAGTACTTC CASSQREETQYF
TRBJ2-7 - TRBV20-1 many TGCAGTGCCCCGGGGAATGTGGCTCACGAGCAGTACTTC CSAPGNVAHEQYF
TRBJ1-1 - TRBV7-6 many TGTGCCAGCAGCTTAGGCAGGCGGGGCACTGAAGCTTTCTTT CASSLGRRGTEAFF
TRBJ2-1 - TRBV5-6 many TGTGCCAGCAGCTTGGGACAGTTCTACAATGAGCAGTTCTTC CASSLGQFYNEQFF
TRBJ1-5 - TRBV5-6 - TGTGCCAGCAGCTTGACAGGCCGAAATCAGCCCCAGCATTTT CASSLTGRNQPQHF
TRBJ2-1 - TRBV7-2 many TGTGCCAGCAGCTCCGGTAATGAGCAGTTCTTC CASSSGNEQFF
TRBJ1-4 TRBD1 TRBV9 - TGTGCCAGCAGCGGAACAGGGGGCTCAGGAAAACTGTTTTTT CASSGTGGSGKLFF
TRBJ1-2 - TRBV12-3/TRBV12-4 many TGTGCCAGCAGCCCCGCCGGGCAGATAAACTATGGCTACACCTTC CASSPAGQINYGYTF
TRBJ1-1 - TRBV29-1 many TGCAGCGTTGAAAATGCAGATAAAAACACTGAAGCTTTCTTT CSVENADKNTEAFF
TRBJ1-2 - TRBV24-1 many TGTGCCACCTACGACAGTAACTATGGCTACACCTTC CATYDSNYGYTF
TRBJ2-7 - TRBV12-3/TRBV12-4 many TGTGCCAGCAGTTTAGCGGGGGCCCCGTATCGGCAGTACTTC CASSLAGAPYRQYF
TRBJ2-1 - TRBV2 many TGTGCCAGCAGTGTTCAGACCTTCTCCTACAATGAGCAGTTCTTC CASSVQTFSYNEQFF
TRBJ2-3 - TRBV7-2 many TGTGCCAGCAGCTTAGACGGCTACACAGATACGCAGTATTTT CASSLDGYTDTQYF
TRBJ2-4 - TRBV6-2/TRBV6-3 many TGTGCCAGCAGTTACCCAATATTGTTCAGGGAGGAGGCCAAAAACATTCAGTACTTC CASSYPILFREEAKNIQYF
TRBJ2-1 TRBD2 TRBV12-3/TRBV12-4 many TGTGCCAGCAGTTTAGGTAGCGGGGGGCCCGGGTCGGGCTACAATGAGCAGTTCTTC CASSLGSGGPGSGYNEQFF
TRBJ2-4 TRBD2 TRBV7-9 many TGTGCCAGCGGCTGGGCTAGCGGAGCCAAAAACATTCAGTACTTC CASGWASGAKNIQYF
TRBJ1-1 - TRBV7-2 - TGTGCCAGCAGCTTATGGGGGCCGAACACTGAAGCTTTCTTT CASSLWGPNTEAFF
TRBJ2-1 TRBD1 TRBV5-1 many TGCGCCAGCAGTCTAACAGGGGGCTCCTACAATGAGCAGTTCTTC CASSLTGGSYNEQFF
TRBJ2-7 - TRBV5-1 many TGCGCCAGCAGCGGGCAGGGGTTCCACGAGCAGTACTTC CASSGQGFHEQYF
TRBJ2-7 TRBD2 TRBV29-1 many TGCAGCGTAGCCCGACCTAGCGGGGGGCTCACCTACGAGCAGTACTTC CSVARPSGGLTYEQYF
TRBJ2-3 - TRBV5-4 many TGTGCCAGCAGCTCGCCTCGGGATCGTGCAGATACGCAGTATTTT CASSSPRDRADTQYF
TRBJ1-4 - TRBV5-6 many TGTGCCAGCAGCTTTGGGCCAGGCGAAGAAAAACTGTTTTTT CASSFGPGEEKLFF
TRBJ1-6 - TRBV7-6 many TGTGCCAGCAGCTTAGGTGGTATCGGGAATTCACCCCTCCACTTT CASSLGGIGNSPLHF
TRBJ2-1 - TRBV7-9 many TGTGCCAGCAGCTCACAGACTTTGCCGAATGAGCAGTTCTTC CASSSQTLPNEQFF
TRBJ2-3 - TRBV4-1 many TGCGCCAGCAGCCTGAGAGGACAGCCTAGCACAGATACGCAGTATTTT CASSLRGQPSTDTQYF
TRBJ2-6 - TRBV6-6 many TGTGCCAGCAGCCCCCCGGTAGGTGGGGCCAACGTCCTGACTTTC CASSPPVGGANVLTF
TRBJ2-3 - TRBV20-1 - TGCAGTGCTGGGCCGAGGACAGAAACAGATACGCAGTATTTT CSAGPRTETDTQYF
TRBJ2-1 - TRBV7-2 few TGTGCCAGCAGCTTAAAAGGTGGCCCAGGGCAGTTCTTC CASSLKGGPGQFF
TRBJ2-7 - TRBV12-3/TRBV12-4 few TGTGCCAGCAGTTTAGCGAGTAACGGAGCCTACGAGCAGTACTTC CASSLASNGAYEQYF
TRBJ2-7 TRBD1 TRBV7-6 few TGTGCCAGCAGCCAGCGACAGGGGCCCCACGAGCAGTACTTC CASSQRQGPHEQYF
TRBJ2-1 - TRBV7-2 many TGTGCCAGCAGCTTAAATCCCCGAGGTGGTGAGCAGTTCTTC CASSLNPRGGEQFF
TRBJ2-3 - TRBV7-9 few TGTGCCAGCAGCTCCTCAGATACGCAGTATTTT CASSSSDTQYF
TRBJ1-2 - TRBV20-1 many TGCAGTGCTGAAAGGGCTCTCTATGGCTACACCTTC CSAERALYGYTF
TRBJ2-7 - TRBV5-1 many TGCGCCAGCAGCCCGGCGGGGGCAGGGGTCTCCTACGAGCAGTACTTC CASSPAGAGVSYEQYF
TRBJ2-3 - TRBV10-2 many TGCGCCAGCAGCCAAGCAGATACGCAGTATTTT CASSQADTQYF
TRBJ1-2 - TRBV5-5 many TGTGCCAGCAGCTTGGAGGAGTATGGCTACACCTTC CASSLEEYGYTF
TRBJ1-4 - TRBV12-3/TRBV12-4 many TGTGCCAGCACCTCCGTGTCGTCCGGACCTGAAAAACTGTTTTTT CASTSVSSGPEKLFF
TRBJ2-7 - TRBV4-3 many TGCGCCAGCAGCCAACCGGGACGGGACTCCTACGAGCAGTACTTC CASSQPGRDSYEQYF
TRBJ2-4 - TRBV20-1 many TGCAGTGCTAGAGAACACAGGTCCAAAAACATTCAGTACTTC CSAREHRSKNIQYF
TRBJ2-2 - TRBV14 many TGTGCCAGCAGCCTTACAGGGACGGCCGGGGAGCTGTTTTTT CASSLTGTAGELFF
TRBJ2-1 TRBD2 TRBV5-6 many TGTGCCAGCAGCTCGCTCGGGGCTAGCGGGGCTAACAATGAGCAGTTCTTC CASSSLGASGANNEQFF
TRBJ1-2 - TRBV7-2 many TGTGCCAGCAGCTCTTCTACAGGGTACTATGGCTACACCTTC CASSSSTGYYGYTF
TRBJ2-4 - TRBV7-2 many TGTGCCAGCAGCTTGGGGGTATCGGCCAAAAACATTCAGTACTTC CASSLGVSAKNIQYF
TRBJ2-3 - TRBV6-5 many TGTGCCAGCAGACGACAGGTTACAGATACGCAGTATTTT CASRRQVTDTQYF
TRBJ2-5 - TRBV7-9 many TGTGCCAGCAGCTTAGCAGAGGGTGTAAGCGGGACCCAGTACTTC CASSLAEGVSGTQYF
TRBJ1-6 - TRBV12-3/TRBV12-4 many TGTGCCAGCAGCCTCTCCTATTCACCCCTCCACTTT CASSLSYSPLHF
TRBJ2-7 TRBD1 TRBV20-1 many TGCAGTGTCGGACAGGGACGCTACGAGCAGTACTTC CSVGQGRYEQYF
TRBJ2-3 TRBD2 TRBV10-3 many TGTGCCACCTTACCGGGACTAGGGGCTTATACGCAGTATTTT CATLPGLGAYTQYF
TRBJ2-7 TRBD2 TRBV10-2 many TGCGCCAGCAGTGACTTTCTAGCGGGGGGTTCCTACGAGCAGTACTTC CASSDFLAGGSYEQYF
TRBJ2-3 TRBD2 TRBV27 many TGTGCCAGCAGACCCCGGGACTATCGAATCACAGATACGCAGTATTTT CASRPRDYRITDTQYF
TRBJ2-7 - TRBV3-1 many TGTGCCACTTCACAGGGTACCTACGAGCAGTACTTC CATSQGTYEQYF
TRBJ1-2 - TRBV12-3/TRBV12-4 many TGTGCCAGCAGCAGACCGGGCCCCCAGGCCTTC CASSRPGPQAF
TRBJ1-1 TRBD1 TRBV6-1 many TGTGCCAGCAGCTATGACAGGGGCACTGAAGCTTTCTTT CASSYDRGTEAFF